Listed here are 30 T cell receptor beta chains from one sample, sequenced in a study of blood T cell repertoires in COVID-19. Clones were read by immunoSEQ multiplex PCR, and TCRdb kept only the in-frame ones, dropping some. The repertoire holds 35,000 to 45,000 clones, with over 75% as singletons. Sequencing was done on a sample of peripheral blood. The receptor set was obtained from a human donor in a cohort sampled during active COVID-19.

The chain recombines TRBV3-1 (or the pseudogene TRBV3-2) with TRBJ2-1; 10 bases fit TRBD2. This CDR3 has 16 residues. Germline CDR1 and CDR2: LGHDT and YNNKEL (reference sequence). After removal of 1 base from V and 8 bases from J, the junction contained 8 bases not matched to a gene. Here the CDR3 DNA reads TGTGCCAGCAGCCAAGTCCGGCTAGCGGGAGTTGATGAGCAGTTCTTC. Amino acids: CASSQVRLAGVDEQFF.

This clone was found a few times. The rearrangement links TRBV29-1 to TRBJ2-7; 8 nucleotides align to TRBD1. J gave up 1 base and V 2 bases, and 7 bases lay outside the gene matches. CDR1 and CDR2 (germline): SQVTM, ANQGSEA. The CDR3 has 15 amino acids. CDR3 bases: TGCAGCGTTGAAACGGCGCGGACAGGGTCCTACGAGCAGTACTTC. As protein: CSVETARTGSYEQYF.

The chain joins TRBV19 to TRBJ1-4; 7 bases line up with TRBD1. V lost 8 bases and J lost 7; bases outside the gene matches: 4. Germline CDR1 is LNHDA and CDR2 is SQIVND (reference sequence). The CDR3 consists of 12 residues. The CDR3 sequence: CASGDRVEKLFF. The DNA for the CDR3 is TGTGCCAGTGGTGACAGGGTTGAAAAACTGTTTTTT.

The V gene is TRBV7-2, the J gene TRBJ2-2; D is undetermined. This CDR3 has 15 amino acids. Trimming took off 1 base at V and 4 bases at J, with 10 bases between the two ends. Germline loops: CDR1 SGHTA, CDR2 FQGNSA. This chain's CDR3 is CASSLDARFTGELFF. CDR3 coding DNA: TGTGCCAGCAGCTTAGATGCCAGGTTCACCGGGGAGCTGTTTTTT.

This clone has a single count. The chain employs TRBV5-4 and TRBJ2-5, with 8 bases fitting TRBD1. Germline-derived CDR1 and CDR2 are SGHNT and YYREEE (reference sequence). V was clipped by 2 bases and J by 2 bases; unmatched bases: 5. The CDR3 runs to 15 residues. The CDR3 DNA sequence: TGTGCCAGCAGCTTCGGACAGGGTGTACAAGAGACCCAGTACTTC. Its protein product is CASSFGQGVQETQYF.

The chain links TRBV5-1 to TRBJ1-3; 10 bases line up with TRBD1. This CDR3 comprises 18 residues. The V segment lost 4 bases and the J segment 0 bases; nucleotides outside the gene matches: 10. The V gene's germline CDR1 is SGHRS and CDR2 YFSETQ. CDR3 bases: TGCGCCAGCAGCCGCGGGACAGGGGCCTCGTACTCTGGAAACACCATATATTTT. It specifies CASSRGTGASYSGNTIYF. Variable domain in full (rest from reference TRBV5-1 and TRBJ1-3): KAGVTQTPRYLIKTRGQQVTLSCSPISGHRSVSWYQQTPGQGLQFLFEYFSETQRNKGNFPGRFSGRQFSNSRSEMNVSTLELGDSALYLCASSRGTGASYSGNTIYFGEGSWLTVV.

J is TRBJ2-7 and V is TRBV18; 7 bases are a match to TRBD1. Germline assignment: CDR1 KGHSH and CDR2 LQKENI. The CDR3 runs to 15 residues. Trimming at V came to 4 bases and at J to 1 base, leaving 7 bases not matched to a gene. The CDR3 sequence is CASSQNRGWSYEQYF. CDR3 coding DNA: TGTGCCAGCTCACAGAACAGGGGTTGGTCCTACGAGCAGTACTTC.

The rearrangement joins TRBV15 to TRBJ2-6; no definite D call. Germline lookup yields CDR1 LNHNV and CDR2 YYDKDF (reference sequence). V lost 9 bases, J lost 1 base, and 10 bases lay in between. The CDR3 totals 14 residues. CDR3 loop: CATSVRSGANVLTF. The DNA of the CDR3 is TGTGCCACGTCGGTGAGATCTGGGGCCAACGTCCTGACTTTC.

The V gene is TRBV9, the J gene TRBJ2-1; TRBD2 aligns across 10 bases. There are 15 residues in the CDR3. Germline-derived CDR1 and CDR2 are SGDLS and YYNGEE. With 3 bases clipped from V and 4 bases from J, the junction kept 4 bases outside the gene matches. The CDR3 is CASSALAGAYNEQFF. The CDR3 nucleotides are TGTGCCAGCAGCGCCCTAGCGGGAGCATACAATGAGCAGTTCTTC.

This sequence joins TRBV21-1 and TRBJ1-5. TRBV21-1 is a pseudogene. This CDR3 spans 15 amino acids. The CDR3 nucleotides are TGTGCCAGCAGCATGAGAGGATATAGCAATCAGCCCCAGCATTTT. It yields the protein CASSMRGYSNQPQHF.

The chain has TRBV6-1 and TRBJ1-2, with D possibly being TRBD1 (6 bases). The CDR3 sequence is 15 residues long. The V gene's germline CDR1 is MNHNS and CDR2 SASEGT. Trimming removed 1 base from V and 5 bases from J, with 14 bases in between. The CDR3 bases are TGTGCCAGCAGTGAAGTGACAGGCGGCAGGTATGGCTACACCTTC. This gives the protein CASSEVTGGRYGYTF.

The chain is built from TRBV6-1 and TRBJ1-2; no definite D call. Germline V gene lookup returns CDR1 MNHNS and CDR2 SASEGT. CDR3 size: 12 residues. Trimming stripped 1 base from V and 3 bases from J, with 3 bases between. CDR3 protein: CASSEVYYGYTF. The CDR3, as DNA: TGTGCCAGCAGTGAAGTCTACTATGGCTACACCTTC.

The chain combines TRBV30 with TRBJ1-2; D is unclear. Trimming cost V 1 base and J 2 bases, with 8 bases left between them. This CDR3 spans 13 amino acids. Germline values: CDR1 GTSNPN, CDR2 SVGIG (reference sequence). The CDR3 here is CAWSASGNYGYTF. Here the CDR3 DNA reads TGTGCCTGGAGTGCGAGCGGGAACTATGGCTACACCTTC.

This clone was detected only a few times. V is TRBV2 and J is TRBJ2-7; unclear D gene. This CDR3 has 11 amino acids. Deletions cut 5 bases from V and 3 bases from J, with 5 bases between. Looked up from germline, CDR1 is SNHLY and CDR2 is FYNNEI. CDR3 protein: CASSYIYEQYF. Here the CDR3 DNA reads TGTGCCAGCAGTTACATCTACGAGCAGTACTTC.

The rearrangement joins TRBV29-1 to TRBJ1-4, with D possibly matching TRBD1 (5 bases). V lost 6 bases to trimming and J lost 1 base, with 9 bases between them. In germline, CDR1 is SQVTM, CDR2 ANQGSEA. This CDR3 has 13 residues. CDR3 sequence (DNA): TGCAGCGTCAGACAGCGAACTAATGAAAAACTGTTTTTT. Its translation is CSVRQRTNEKLFF.

This clone was counted a single time. The chain employs TRBV6-5 and TRBJ2-1, with TRBD2 identical over 7 bases. V shed 7 bases, J shed 0 bases, and the junction held 3 bases outside the gene matches. This CDR3 region has 14 residues. Germline values: CDR1 MNHEY, CDR2 SVGAGI. CDR3: CASTPGGSYNEQFF. In DNA, the CDR3 is TGTGCCAGCACGCCGGGGGGCTCCTACAATGAGCAGTTCTTC.

The chain recombines TRBV29-1 with TRBJ2-1; TRBD1 is a possible D gene (6 bases). This CDR3 has 11 amino acids. Between the trimmed V and J ends, which lost 8 bases and 10 bases, there was a span of 15 bases. From germline, CDR1 is SQVTM and CDR2 ANQGSEA. The chain's CDR3 is CSHVNTGEQFF. Written as DNA, the CDR3 is TGCAGCCACGTAAACACAGGGGAGCAGTTCTTC.

The chain links TRBV11-2 to TRBJ1-2, with 9 nucleotides matching TRBD1. Trimming removed 1 base from V and 4 bases from J; junction bases left unmatched: 7. From germline, CDR1 is SGHAT and CDR2 FQNNGV. The CDR3 covers 16 residues. The CDR3 DNA sequence: TGTGCCAGCAGCTTAGTGGGACAGGGTGGGCTCTATGGCTACACCTTC. Protein: CASSLVGQGGLYGYTF.

Only a few counts were recorded for this clone. The V gene is TRBV10-1, the J gene TRBJ2-7; D is possibly TRBD1 (5 bases). CDR1 is WNHNN, CDR2 SYGVQD, per germline (reference sequence). The CDR3 is 14 amino acids. V shed 5 bases and J shed 7 bases, with 18 bases lying between them. This chain's CDR3 is CASSIRQIPWEQYF. CDR3 DNA sequence: TGCGCCAGCAGTATTCGACAGATCCCGTGGGAGCAGTACTTC.

This clone was found once. This sequence joins TRBV3-1 (or the pseudogene TRBV3-2) and TRBJ2-2; 9 bases are a match to TRBD1. The CDR3 has 18 amino acids. Germline loops: CDR1 LGHDT, CDR2 YNNKEL (reference sequence). V trimming: 4 bases; J trimming: 0 bases; junction bases outside the gene matches: 9. The CDR3 reads CASSPYRGTGTNTGELFF. The CDR3 DNA reads TGTGCCAGCAGCCCCTACCGCGGGACAGGGACGAACACCGGGGAGCTGTTTTTT.

This clone was detected once. The chain employs TRBV7-2 and TRBJ1-2; D is perhaps TRBD1 (5 bases). CDR1 and CDR2 from the germline V gene are SGHTA and FQGNSA. V lost 3 bases, J lost 4 bases, and 15 bases lay in between. The CDR3 is made up of 15 amino acids. The CDR3 DNA follows: TGTGCCAGCAGCTTGTTGGGGGGGTCTCGCTATGGCTACACCTTC. Translation: CASSLLGGSRYGYTF.

This sequence joins TRBV7-2 and TRBJ1-2; 7 positions agree with TRBD1. V was clipped by 6 bases and J by 0 bases; unmatched bases: 7. The CDR3 totals 15 residues. Germline V gene lookup returns CDR1 SGHTA and CDR2 FQGNSA. The CDR3 is CASRFPGGANYGYTF. The CDR3 nucleotides are TGTGCCAGCAGGTTCCCAGGGGGAGCTAACTATGGCTACACCTTC.

This clone occurred once. The chain couples TRBV30 to TRBJ2-5; a possible D gene is TRBD2 (6 bases). Looked up from germline, CDR1 is GTSNPN and CDR2 is SVGIG (reference sequence). Trimming pared 0 bases from V and 1 base from J, leaving 12 bases between. The CDR3 extends over 15 amino acids. The CDR3 sequence is CAWSVGVAAQETQYF. For the CDR3, the DNA is TGTGCCTGGAGTGTAGGGGTAGCGGCCCAAGAGACCCAGTACTTC.

The chain is built from TRBV7-9 and TRBJ2-4; 7 positions agree with TRBD1. Germline lookup yields CDR1 SEHNR and CDR2 FQNEAQ (reference sequence). V gave up 3 bases and J gave up 5 bases; unmatched junction bases: 1. This CDR3 comprises 13 residues. CDR3 residues: CASSFGTENIQYF. CDR3 sequence (DNA): TGTGCCAGCAGCTTCGGGACAGAAAACATTCAGTACTTC.

This chain uses TRBV28 with TRBJ1-6; the match to TRBD1 covers 9 bases. The J segment lost 9 bases and the V segment lost 7 bases, leaving 10 bases of the junction unmatched. Germline V gene sequence: CDR1 MDHEN, CDR2 SYDVKM. This CDR3 is 15 amino acids long. Written as DNA, the CDR3 is TGTGCCAGCAACCCCGGGACAGGGTTCAGTTCACCCCTCCACTTT. Residues: CASNPGTGFSSPLHF.

The chain employs TRBV7-9 and TRBJ2-7, with no clear D. CDR3 length equals 13 residues. V was trimmed by 1 base and J by 6 bases, leaving 10 bases between them. The germline V gene has CDR1 SEHNR and CDR2 FQNEAQ (reference sequence). Here the CDR3 DNA reads TGTGCCAGCAGCTTAGAGCTAGTCAGCGAGCAGTACTTC. Protein product: CASSLELVSEQYF.

The chain links TRBV28 to TRBJ1-2; 8 nucleotides match TRBD1. The length of the CDR3 is 16 residues. The ends lost 6 bases at V and 1 base at J; junction bases unmatched: 10. Germline CDR1 reads MDHEN; CDR2 reads SYDVKM. CDR3 in DNA: TGTGCCAGCAGGAATGTAGGACAGGGACGTAACTATGGCTACACCTTC. Its translation: CASRNVGQGRNYGYTF.

This clone was counted a few times. This sequence joins TRBV19 and TRBJ1-1; D is undetermined. Trimming pared 6 bases from V and 6 bases from J, leaving 17 bases between. This CDR3 has 14 residues. Looked up from germline, CDR1 is LNHDA and CDR2 is SQIVND (reference sequence). The CDR3 protein is CASSPQYRASEAFF. DNA for the CDR3: TGTGCCAGTAGCCCCCAATACAGAGCTTCTGAAGCTTTCTTT.

The chain carries TRBV6-5 and TRBJ2-7; weak D call: TRBD2 (6 bases). V lost 2 bases, J lost 7 bases, and 18 bases lay in between. In germline, CDR1 is MNHEY, CDR2 SVGAGI. This CDR3 contains 15 residues. In nucleotides, the CDR3 is TGTGCCAGCAGTTACGTTGTCGGGAACCGGGGGGAGCAGTACTTC. Amino acid sequence: CASSYVVGNRGEQYF.

The rearrangement uses TRBV7-2 and TRBJ2-5; 10 nucleotides match TRBD1. Germline CDR1 reads SGHTA; CDR2 reads FQGNSA. CDR3 length: 15 amino acids. V was pared by 4 bases and J by 4 bases, with 6 bases of the junction left unmatched. In nucleotides, the CDR3 is TGTGCCAGCAGCTCTGACAGGGGGCGCAGAGAGACCCAGTACTTC. This translates into CASSSDRGRRETQYF.